This TCR beta chain comes out of a study of identical twins. Trimming shortened V by 2 bases and J by 3 bases, and 13 bases separated the two germline ends. Germline V lookup: CDR1 MNHEY, CDR2 SVGAGI. This CDR3 comprises 16 residues. TCRdb called the 5' RACE reads again in MiXCR, with one record for every CDR3 protein. The sample has about 720,000 distinct CDR3 sequences; 8.5% to 9% are singletons. The sample was also linked to a second study, of yellow fever vaccine responses in identical twins.

This receptor was obtained from a woman younger than 30 in good health. The sample consisted of PBMCs. The chain combines TRBV6-5 with TRBJ2-2; D is undetermined. The CDR3 loop reads CASSYVRTEHTGELFF. CDR3 coding DNA: TGTGCCAGCAGTTACGTCCGGACGGAGCACACCGGGGAGCTGTTTTTT.